Listed below are T cell receptor beta chains from one sample, sequenced in a study of T cells in Graves' hyperthyroidism and ophthalmopathy. TCRdb analysed the multiplex PCR reads with MiXCR anew, one entry per CDR3 protein. The sample carries about 290,000 distinct CDR3 sequences, approximately 13% recorded once. The sequenced material came from blood. All receptors derive from a woman between 35 and 50 years old with Graves' hyperthyroidism. Each CDR3 is given with its conserved first and last residue. Rows give clone size only sometimes, using once, few, many, or a class for an expanded clone.

cdr3_aa,j_call,clone_size,v_call
CASSLVGTTTDTQYF,TRBJ2-3,many,TRBV7-9
CASSVDTGVSGYTF,TRBJ1-2,many,TRBV9
CATRGHFSGNTIYF,TRBJ1-3,many,TRBV15
CASSLGWKPGANVLTF,TRBJ2-6,once,TRBV5-5
CASSLGFDRVDQPQHF,TRBJ1-5,many,TRBV28
CASSYRTSGGWETQYF,TRBJ2-5,.,TRBV3-1
CASSLPGGDTQYF,TRBJ2-3,many,TRBV7-3
CSGSLSTDTQYF,TRBJ2-3,many,TRBV20-1
CATDRERLFGNTIYF,TRBJ1-3,few,TRBV12-3/TRBV12-4
CASSLKSSYNEQFF,TRBJ2-1,.,TRBV4-1
CSAPRPLSYEQYF,TRBJ2-7,many,TRBV20-1
CASSLAPNRGEHGYTF,TRBJ1-2,many,TRBV7-2
CSAHLSSTDTQYF,TRBJ2-3,many,TRBV20-1
CASSYVGNTIYF,TRBJ1-3,many,TRBV6-5
CASWDVLTYEQYF,TRBJ2-7,many,TRBV6-1
CATSVRQGFYNEQFF,TRBJ2-1,.,TRBV24-1
CASRQGVDISSPLHF,TRBJ1-6,few,TRBV19
CAWSVRQTYEQYF,TRBJ2-7,many,TRBV30
CASSLGLHNQPQHF,TRBJ1-5,many,TRBV28
CASVSLGSSYEQYF,TRBJ2-7,many,TRBV28
CASRTGSATNEKLFF,TRBJ1-4,many,TRBV5-1
CASTQGTKNIQYF,TRBJ2-4,many,TRBV12-3/TRBV12-4
CASSEDGLAGVQGEQYF,TRBJ2-7,many,TRBV2
CASTPGLAGVEQFF,TRBJ2-1,many,TRBV27
CASSLAPYQETQYF,TRBJ2-5,many,TRBV7-6
CASSQDMGDNQPQHF,TRBJ1-5,many,TRBV3-1
CASRRTGGVEQFF,TRBJ2-1,.,TRBV19
CASSSGQSTEAFF,TRBJ1-1,many,TRBV28
CASSPTGALSTDTQYF,TRBJ2-3,few,TRBV12-3/TRBV12-4
CASRAGLTDTQYF,TRBJ2-3,many,TRBV12-3/TRBV12-4
CASTRGGYTGELFF,TRBJ2-2,.,TRBV19
CSARALLSYNEQFF,TRBJ2-1,many,TRBV20-1
CASGDRSATNEKLFF,TRBJ1-4,many,TRBV12-3/TRBV12-4
CASTDRGGYTF,TRBJ1-2,many,TRBV28
CASSPTTGGYSPLHF,TRBJ1-6,many,TRBV2
CASSPRGASYEQYF,TRBJ2-7,few,TRBV5-1
CASSIQGHLTDTQYF,TRBJ2-3,.,TRBV19
CASSPPHMGAYNEQFF,TRBJ2-1,many,TRBV9
CASSGGMQPQHF,TRBJ1-5,many,TRBV2
CSVEDRQDYYNEQFF,TRBJ2-1,few,TRBV29-1
CASTRRDADTQYF,TRBJ2-3,many,TRBV12-3/TRBV12-4
CASSLWGATDTQYF,TRBJ2-3,many,TRBV28
CASSLGLGNTF,TRBJ1-2,few,TRBV5-6
CSAASLLPNSPLHF,TRBJ1-6,few,TRBV20-1
CASSPSGRAYGDEQFF,TRBJ2-1,once,TRBV12-3/TRBV12-4
CASSRVLGGSGYTF,TRBJ1-2,few,TRBV5-8
CASSTQGNSNQPQHF,TRBJ1-5,.,TRBV9
CASSRSGGEVETQYF,TRBJ2-5,.,TRBV9
CASSLIAGWVGGYTF,TRBJ1-2,many,TRBV27
CASSQQTGVSYEQYF,TRBJ2-7,.,TRBV4-1
CSVLGRSVNEQFF,TRBJ2-1,few,TRBV29-1
CASSPGGTGTGALYGYTF,TRBJ1-2,.,TRBV28
CATNSGREETQYF,TRBJ2-5,.,TRBV24-1
CASSLRGVKNTEAFF,TRBJ1-1,many,TRBV3-1
CASSRQVAGNTIYF,TRBJ1-3,.,TRBV11-2
CASSFGDRLNTEAFF,TRBJ1-1,many,TRBV11-2
CASSLKAGANAGELFF,TRBJ2-2,.,TRBV11-2
CASSQDLGGYTF,TRBJ1-2,many,TRBV12-3/TRBV12-4